This T cell receptor beta chain was identified during a study of response to subunit inactivated influenza vaccine. Study results and limitations: The authors suggested that every seasonal influenza vaccination recruits few new T cells.

The CDR3 has 13 residues. J was trimmed by 3 bases and V by 6 bases; bases with no gene match: 2. TCRdb reprocessed the RT-PCR reads via MiXCR and lists one record per CDR3 protein. The repertoire holds 860,000 or so distinct CDR3 sequences, with approximately 22% as singletons. About this clonotype itself: No antigen is known for it.

The chain joins TRBV12-3 or TRBV12-4 to TRBJ2-1, with 7 positions matching TRBD2. The receptor's source is a man aged 50-60 years who received an inactivated influenza vaccine. Sequences were derived from PBMCs from blood, sampled about 5 days after vaccination. Here the CDR3 reads CASRASGYNEQFF. The CDR3 bases are TGTGCCAGCAGGGCTAGCGGCTACAATGAGCAGTTCTTC.